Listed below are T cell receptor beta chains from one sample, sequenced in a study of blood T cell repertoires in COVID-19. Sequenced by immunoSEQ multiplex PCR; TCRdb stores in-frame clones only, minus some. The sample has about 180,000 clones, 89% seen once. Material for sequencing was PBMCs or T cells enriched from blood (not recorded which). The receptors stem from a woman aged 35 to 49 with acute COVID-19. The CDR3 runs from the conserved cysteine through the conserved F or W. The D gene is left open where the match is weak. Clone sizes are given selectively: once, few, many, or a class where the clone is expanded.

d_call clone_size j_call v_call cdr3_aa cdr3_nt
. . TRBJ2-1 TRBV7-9 CASSLGMAGNEQFF TGTGCCAGCAGCTTAGGAATGGCGGGCAATGAGCAGTTCTTC
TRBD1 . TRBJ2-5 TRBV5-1 CASSTGTGTLQETQYF TGCGCCAGCAGTACCGGGACAGGGACCCTCCAAGAGACCCAGTACTTC
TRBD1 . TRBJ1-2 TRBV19 CASSTRTGYVHGYTF TGTGCCAGTAGTACCCGGACAGGCTATGTCCATGGCTACACCTTC
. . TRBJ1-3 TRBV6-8 CASSPRIPRPGHDLGAGNTIYF TGTGCCAGCAGTCCCCGTATTCCCCGACCAGGCCACGACCTGGGGGCAGGAAACACCATATATTTT
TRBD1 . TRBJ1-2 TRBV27 CATSPYVQGGGYTF TGTGCCACCAGTCCCTACGTACAGGGGGGCGGCTACACCTTC
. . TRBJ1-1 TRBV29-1 CSVAQNRANTEAFF TGCAGCGTGGCACAGAACAGGGCGAACACTGAAGCTTTCTTT
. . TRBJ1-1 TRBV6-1 CASSEILNTEAFF TGTGCCAGCAGTGAAATCTTGAACACTGAAGCTTTCTTT
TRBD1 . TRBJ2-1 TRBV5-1 CASSPRDSPYEQFF TGCGCCAGCAGCCCCCGGGACAGCCCATATGAGCAGTTCTTC
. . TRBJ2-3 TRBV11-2 CASSLGRRGSTDTQYF TGTGCCAGCAGCCTCGGACGAAGGGGATCCACAGATACGCAGTATTTT
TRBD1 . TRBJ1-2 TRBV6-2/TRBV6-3 CASSTRDRVRNYNYGYTF TGTGCCAGCAGTACGAGGGACAGGGTCAGAAACTATAACTATGGCTACACCTTC
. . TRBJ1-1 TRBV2 CASRVSDKNTEAFF TGTGCCAGCAGAGTAAGTGACAAGAACACTGAAGCTTTCTTT
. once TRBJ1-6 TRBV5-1 CASSLVGAENSPLHF TGCGCCAGCAGCTTGGTGGGGGCAGAGAATTCACCCCTCCACTTT
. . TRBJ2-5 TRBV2 CASSIVPPTQYF TGTGCCAGCAGTATAGTCCCGCCAACCCAGTACTTC
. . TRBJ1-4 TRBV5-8 CASSLAGRNEKLFF TGTGCCAGCAGCTTGGCGGGTCGGAACGAAAAACTGTTTTTT
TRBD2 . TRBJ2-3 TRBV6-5 CASRPPGTSGDTQYF TGTGCCAGCAGACCACCCGGGACTAGCGGGGATACGCAGTATTTT
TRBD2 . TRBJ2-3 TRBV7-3 CASSSKILAGGSPSTDTQYF TGTGCCAGCAGCTCTAAGATTCTAGCGGGGGGGAGTCCTAGCACAGATACGCAGTATTTT
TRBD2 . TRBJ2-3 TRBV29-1 CSVGEATSGDADTQYF TGCAGCGTTGGAGAAGCGACTAGCGGGGACGCAGATACGCAGTATTTT
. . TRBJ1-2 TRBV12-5 CASGLVSAGGYTF TGTGCTAGTGGTTTGGTTTCTGCCGGTGGCTACACCTTC
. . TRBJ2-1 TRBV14 CASSQGLGGGLYEQFF TGTGCCAGCAGCCAAGGACTTGGGGGGGGCCTGTACGAGCAGTTCTTC
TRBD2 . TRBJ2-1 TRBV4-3 CASSRRGASGSSYNEQFF TGCGCCAGCAGCCGGAGAGGGGCTAGCGGGAGCTCCTACAATGAGCAGTTCTTC
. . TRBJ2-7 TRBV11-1 CASSSPTSSEQYF TGTGCCAGCAGTTCCCCGACTAGTTCCGAGCAGTACTTC
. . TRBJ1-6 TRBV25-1 CASSPLGSSYNSPLHF TGTGCCAGCAGTCCCCTCGGGAGCTCCTATAATTCACCCCTCCACTTT
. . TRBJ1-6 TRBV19 CATRQDTTPSPLHF TGTGCCACCCGCCAGGACACAACACCATCACCCCTCCACTTT
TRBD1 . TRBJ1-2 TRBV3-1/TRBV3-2 CASSLQQGTYGYTF TGTGCCAGCAGCCTACAACAGGGGACCTATGGCTACACCTTC
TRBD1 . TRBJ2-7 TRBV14 CASSPGTGGYEQYF TGTGCCAGCAGCCCCGGGACAGGGGGCTACGAGCAGTACTTC
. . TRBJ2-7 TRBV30 CAWSVGQGEYF TGTGCCTGGAGTGTAGGGCAGGGCGAGTACTTC
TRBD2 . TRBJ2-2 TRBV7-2 CASSKDLAGGTGELFF TGTGCCAGCAGCAAAGACCTAGCGGGGGGTACCGGGGAGCTGTTTTTT
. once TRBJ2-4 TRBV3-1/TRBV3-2 CASSQDHGSGMAKNIQYF TGTGCCAGCAGCCAAGATCACGGGTCAGGGATGGCCAAAAACATTCAGTACTTC
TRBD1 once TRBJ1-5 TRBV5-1 CASSLSGTGGGQGQPQHF TGCGCCAGCAGCCTGTCCGGGACAGGGGGCGGCCAAGGTCAGCCCCAGCATTTT
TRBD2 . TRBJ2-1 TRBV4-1 CASSRAAGGQIDEQFF TGCGCCAGCAGCCGGGCAGCGGGGGGACAGATCGATGAGCAGTTCTTC
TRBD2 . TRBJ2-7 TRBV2 CASRGTSGRFEQYF TGTGCCAGCAGGGGGACTAGCGGGAGGTTCGAGCAGTACTTC
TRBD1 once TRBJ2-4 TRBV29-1 CSVWEGTGGKNIQYF TGCAGCGTTTGGGAGGGGACAGGGGGCAAAAACATTCAGTACTTC
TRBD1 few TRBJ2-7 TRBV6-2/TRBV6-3 CASSLGGFGSYEQYF TGTGCCAGCAGTTTAGGGGGCTTCGGCTCCTACGAGCAGTACTTC
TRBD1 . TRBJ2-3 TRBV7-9 CASSLATGGPSTDTQYF TGTGCCAGCAGCTTAGCGACAGGGGGCCCTAGCACAGATACGCAGTATTTT
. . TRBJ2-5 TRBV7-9 CASSLPGGGETQYF TGTGCCAGCAGCTTACCGGGGGGCGGGGAGACCCAGTACTTC
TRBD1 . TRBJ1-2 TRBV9 CASSNQGAGYGYTF TGTGCCAGCAGCAACCAGGGGGCCGGCTATGGCTACACCTTC
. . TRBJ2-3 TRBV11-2 CASSLGVGTDTQYF TGTGCCAGCAGCTTAGGCGTCGGCACAGATACGCAGTATTTT
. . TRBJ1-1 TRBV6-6 CASSSVNTEAFF TGTGCCAGCAGCTCAGTGAACACTGAAGCTTTCTTT
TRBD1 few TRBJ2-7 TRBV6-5 CASRVGQGATYEQYF TGTGCCAGCAGAGTCGGCCAGGGGGCCACCTACGAGCAGTACTTC
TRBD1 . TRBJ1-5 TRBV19 CASSIDPTGAYSNQPQHF TGTGCCAGTAGTATAGATCCGACAGGGGCGTATAGCAATCAGCCCCAGCATTTT
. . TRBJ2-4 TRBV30 CAWSRDSNLAKNIQYF TGTGCCTGGAGTCGGGACTCCAACTTAGCCAAAAACATTCAGTACTTC
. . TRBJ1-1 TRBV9 CASSVDDQSRRAFF TGTGCCAGCAGCGTAGACGATCAATCCAGGCGAGCTTTCTTT
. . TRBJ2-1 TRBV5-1 CASSLDWGVYNEQFF TGCGCCAGCAGCTTGGATTGGGGGGTTTACAATGAGCAGTTCTTC
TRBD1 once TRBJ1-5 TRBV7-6 CASSLISKGTGKKGQPQHF TGTGCCAGCAGCTTAATATCGAAGGGGACAGGGAAAAAGGGTCAGCCCCAGCATTTT
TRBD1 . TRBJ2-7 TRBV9 CASSVETGGGEQYF TGTGCCAGCAGCGTAGAGACAGGGGGTGGAGAGCAGTACTTC
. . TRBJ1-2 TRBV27 CASSSQRQGSGYTF TGTGCCAGCAGTTCTCAACGGCAGGGATCTGGCTACACCTTC
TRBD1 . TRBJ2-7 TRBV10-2 CASRGTGGYEQYF TGCGCCAGCAGGGGGACAGGGGGCTACGAGCAGTACTTC
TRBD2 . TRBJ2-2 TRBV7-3 CASSLSLLAGSNTGELFF TGTGCCAGCAGCTTATCCCTACTAGCGGGGTCAAACACCGGGGAGCTGTTTTTT
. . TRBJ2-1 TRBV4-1 CASSHLNEQFF TGCGCCAGCAGCCATTTAAATGAGCAGTTCTTC
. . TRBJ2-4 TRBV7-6 CASSPGRDSLSSKNIQYF TGTGCCAGCAGCCCGGGGCGGGACAGTTTATCCTCCAAAAACATTCAGTACTTC
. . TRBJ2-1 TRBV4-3 CASSQDSSADNEQFF TGCGCCAGCAGCCAAGATTCGAGCGCGGACAATGAGCAGTTCTTC
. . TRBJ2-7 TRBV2 CASRMLTGLREQYF TGTGCCAGCAGGATGTTGACAGGTTTGAGGGAGCAGTACTTC
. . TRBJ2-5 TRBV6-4 CASSDSTWRYRRGRETQYF TGTGCCAGCAGTGACTCGACCTGGCGTTATCGGCGGGGTAGAGAGACCCAGTACTTC
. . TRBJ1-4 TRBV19 CASSPRGTAGKLFF TGTGCCAGTAGTCCGCGGGGGACGGCGGGAAAACTGTTTTTT
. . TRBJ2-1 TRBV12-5 CASGRPSSSSYNEQFF TGTGCTAGTGGCCGCCCGTCTTCGAGCTCCTACAATGAGCAGTTCTTC
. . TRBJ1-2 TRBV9 CASSVVSWSPWGYTF TGTGCCAGCAGCGTAGTTAGTTGGTCGCCGTGGGGCTACACCTTC
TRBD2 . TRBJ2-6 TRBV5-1 CASSFLPLAVSSGANVLTF TGCGCCAGCAGCTTTTTACCCCTAGCGGTCAGCTCTGGGGCCAACGTCCTGACTTTC
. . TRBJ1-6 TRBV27 CASSLAASGSPLHF TGTGCCAGCAGTTTAGCGGCTTCTGGTTCACCCCTCCACTTT
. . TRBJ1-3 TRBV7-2 CASSLSGQSGNTIYF TGTGCCAGCAGCCTCTCGGGACAATCTGGAAACACCATATATTTT